The T cell receptor beta chain described here comes from a study of tumor-infiltrating lymphocytes in primary liver carcinoma. On the study more broadly: Tumor lesions were T1-T3 N0M0 and spanned roughly 4 to 11 cm.

As regards this clonotype: The conserved phenylalanine or tryptophan normally closing the CDR3 is absent here, so this likely arose from a read error. No DNA is shown, since the ends of the CDR3 on it are uncertain; the CDR3 is the one TCRdb lists.

The CDR3 has 9 residues if both end residues are counted. Germline lookup yields CDR1 SGHAT and CDR2 FQNNGV. Reverse transcription of 500 to 650 ng total RNA with a constant-region primer produced TCR beta cDNA. What produced the TCR beta libraries was three nested multiplex PCR rounds using slightly modified ARM-PCR. A C-beta reverse primer and TRBV1-TRBV30 forward primers served in each of the first two PCR rounds, at 9 to 10 cycles apiece. MiXCR, run by TCRdb on the multiplex PCR reads, gives a single entry per CDR3 protein. The sample comprises approximately 92,000 distinct CDR3 sequences, roughly 69% of which are singletons, and 9.5% rests with the top ten. The tissue used was unsorted bulk material of about 20-33 mg. RNA and DNA were co-extracted from it with the AllPrep DNA/RNA mini kit. Resecting the tumor surgically was how the patients' primary liver carcinoma was treated.

The sequence came from a woman between 55 and 75 years old with primary liver carcinoma and hepatitis B virus infection. The sequenced sample consisted of liver tumor tissue from sampling region 5. As to subset: tumor region T5, tumor centre. The chain combines TRBV11-2 with TRBJ2-7; the D call of TRBD2 is as the table states it, not checked on the DNA. The CDR3 is CVSSRRLAG.